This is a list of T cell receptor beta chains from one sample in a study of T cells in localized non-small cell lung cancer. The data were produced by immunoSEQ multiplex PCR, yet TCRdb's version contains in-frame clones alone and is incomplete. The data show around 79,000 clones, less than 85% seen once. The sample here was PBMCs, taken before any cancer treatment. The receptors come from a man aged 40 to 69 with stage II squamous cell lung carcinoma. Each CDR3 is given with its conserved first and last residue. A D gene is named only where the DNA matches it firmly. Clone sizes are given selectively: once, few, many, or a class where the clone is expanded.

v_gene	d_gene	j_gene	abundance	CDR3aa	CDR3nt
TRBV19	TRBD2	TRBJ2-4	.	CASTEGLGYIQYF	TGTGCCAGTACTGAGGGACTAGGTTACATTCAGTACTTC
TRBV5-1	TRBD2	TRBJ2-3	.	CASILGLARTDTQYF	TGCGCCAGCATCCTCGGACTAGCGAGAACAGATACGCAGTATTTT
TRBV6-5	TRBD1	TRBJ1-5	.	CASSSRTGYSNQPQHF	TGTGCCAGCAGTTCCCGGACAGGATATAGCAATCAGCCCCAGCATTTT
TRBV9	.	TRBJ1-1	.	CASSVSPEWRGTEAFF	TGTGCCAGCAGCGTGAGCCCGGAATGGCGTGGGACTGAAGCTTTCTTT
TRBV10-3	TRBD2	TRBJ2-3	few	CASTGGPGDTQYF	TGTGCCAGTACGGGGGGGCCGGGAGATACGCAGTATTTT
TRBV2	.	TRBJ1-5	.	CASRSGSFLSQPQHF	TGTGCCAGCAGGTCCGGGTCTTTCCTGAGCCAGCCCCAGCATTTT
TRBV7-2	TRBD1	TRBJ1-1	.	CASSRGQGGTEAFF	TGTGCCAGCAGCCGGGGACAGGGTGGCACTGAAGCTTTCTTT
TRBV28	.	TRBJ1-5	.	CASRSAGSNQPQHF	TGTGCCAGCAGATCCGCAGGGAGCAATCAGCCCCAGCATTTT
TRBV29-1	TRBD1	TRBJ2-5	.	CSISDRGIETQYF	TGCAGCATTTCCGACAGGGGGATCGAGACCCAGTACTTC
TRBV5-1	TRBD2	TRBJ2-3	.	CASSSLGGGTDTQYF	TGCGCCAGCAGCTCCCTCGGGGGGGGCACAGATACGCAGTATTTT
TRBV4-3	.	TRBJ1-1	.	CASSQDRRNTEAFF	TGCGCCAGCAGCCAAGACAGGAGAAACACTGAAGCTTTCTTT
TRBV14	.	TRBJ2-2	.	CASSQQTTGELFF	TGTGCCAGCAGCCAACAGACCACCGGGGAGCTGTTTTTT
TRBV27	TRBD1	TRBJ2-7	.	CASTMGTGGNEQYF	TGTGCCAGCACAATGGGGACAGGGGGCAACGAGCAGTACTTC
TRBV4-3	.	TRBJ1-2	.	CASSQEVTTGGGYGYTF	TGCGCCAGCAGCCAAGAAGTCACAACCGGGGGCGGTTATGGCTACACCTTC
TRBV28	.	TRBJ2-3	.	CASSFAQESTDTQYF	TGTGCCAGCAGTTTCGCACAGGAGTCCACAGATACGCAGTATTTT
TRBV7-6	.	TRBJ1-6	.	CASSLLRGANSPLHF	TGTGCCAGCAGTCTCTTAAGGGGGGCAAATTCACCCCTCCACTTT
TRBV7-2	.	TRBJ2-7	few	CASSLAEEQYF	TGTGCCAGCAGCTTAGCGGAAGAGCAGTACTTC
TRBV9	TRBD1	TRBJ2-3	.	CASSGVQGDPSTDTQYF	TGTGCCAGCAGCGGAGTACAGGGGGACCCTAGCACAGATACGCAGTATTTT
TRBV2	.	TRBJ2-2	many	CASSINRSPGGELFF	TGTGCCAGCAGTATCAACAGGAGTCCGGGCGGGGAGCTGTTTTTT
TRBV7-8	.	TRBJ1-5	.	CASSGREYSNQPQHF	TGTGCCAGCAGCGGGCGGGAATATAGCAATCAGCCCCAGCATTTT
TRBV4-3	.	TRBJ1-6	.	CASSQDFPNSPLHF	TGCGCCAGCAGCCAAGATTTCCCTAATTCACCCCTCCACTTT
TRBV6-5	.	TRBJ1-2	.	CASSYSRTEINYGYTF	TGTGCCAGCAGTTACTCTAGGACAGAGATTAACTATGGCTACACCTTC
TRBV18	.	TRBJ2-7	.	CASSPSREDEQYF	TGTGCCAGCTCACCTTCTCGGGAAGACGAGCAGTACTTC
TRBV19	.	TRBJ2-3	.	CASSEVQRYTDTQYF	TGTGCCAGTAGTGAAGTCCAGCGGTACACAGATACGCAGTATTTT
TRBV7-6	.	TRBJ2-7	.	CASSFGGPEKEQYF	TGTGCCAGCAGCTTCGGGGGACCGGAAAAGGAGCAGTACTTC
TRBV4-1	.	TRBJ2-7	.	CASSQLYSSVSYEQYF	TGCGCCAGCAGCCAACTGTACTCTAGCGTCTCCTACGAGCAGTACTTC
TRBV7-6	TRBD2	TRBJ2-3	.	CASSPSGGSTDTQYF	TGTGCCAGCAGCCCTAGCGGGGGTAGCACAGATACGCAGTATTTT
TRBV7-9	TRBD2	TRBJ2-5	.	CASSLGTSRETQYF	TGTGCCAGCAGCTTAGGGACTAGTAGGGAGACCCAGTACTTC
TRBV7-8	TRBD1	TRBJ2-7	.	CASSLDSGGTYEQYF	TGTGCCAGCAGCTTAGATTCAGGGGGAACCTACGAGCAGTACTTC
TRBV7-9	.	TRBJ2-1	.	CASSLALTNEQFF	TGTGCCAGCAGCTTAGCCTTGACCAATGAGCAGTTCTTC
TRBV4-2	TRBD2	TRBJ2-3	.	CASSPGLAEGTDTQYF	TGTGCCAGCAGCCCGGGACTAGCGGAGGGCACAGATACGCAGTATTTT
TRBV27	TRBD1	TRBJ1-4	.	CASSPRPRQGAGHTNEKLFF	TGTGCCAGCAGTCCTCGCCCAAGACAGGGAGCAGGGCACACTAATGAAAAACTGTTTTTT
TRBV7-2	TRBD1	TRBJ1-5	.	CASSGQGAGNQPQHF	TGTGCCAGCAGCGGACAGGGGGCTGGCAATCAGCCCCAGCATTTT
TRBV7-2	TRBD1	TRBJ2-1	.	CASSSYGTGEQFF	TGTGCCAGCAGCTCGTATGGGACAGGGGAGCAGTTCTTC
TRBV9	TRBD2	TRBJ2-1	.	CASSVGLAGFDEQFF	TGTGCCAGCAGCGTAGGGCTAGCGGGGTTCGATGAGCAGTTCTTC
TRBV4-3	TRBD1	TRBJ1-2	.	CASSQATQGQYGYTF	TGCGCCAGCAGCCAAGCTACACAGGGGCAGTATGGCTACACCTTC
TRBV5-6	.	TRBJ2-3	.	CASSLGVASTDTQYF	TGTGCCAGCAGCCTGGGAGTCGCTAGCACAGATACGCAGTATTTT
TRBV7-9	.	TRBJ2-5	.	CASSLRDGTKETQYF	TGTGCCAGCAGCTTACGGGACGGGACCAAAGAGACCCAGTACTTC
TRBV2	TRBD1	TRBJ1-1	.	CASDGQGLNTEAFF	TGTGCCAGCGACGGACAGGGACTGAACACTGAAGCTTTCTTT
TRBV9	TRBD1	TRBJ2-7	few	CASSPEAGGYSYEQYF	TGTGCCAGCAGCCCTGAGGCAGGGGGCTATTCCTACGAGCAGTACTTC
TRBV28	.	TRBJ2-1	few	CATLSRDEQFF	TGTGCCACCCTATCAAGGGACGAGCAGTTCTTC
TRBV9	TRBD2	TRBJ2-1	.	CASSVGGLGRNEQFF	TGTGCCAGCAGCGTAGGGGGACTAGGGAGGAATGAGCAGTTCTTC
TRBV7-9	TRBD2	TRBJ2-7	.	CASSPYGTREYYEQYF	TGTGCCAGCAGTCCCTACGGGACTAGGGAATACTACGAGCAGTACTTC
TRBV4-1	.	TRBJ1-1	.	CASSQGFRRDTEAFF	TGCGCCAGCAGCCAAGGTTTTAGGCGGGACACTGAAGCTTTCTTT
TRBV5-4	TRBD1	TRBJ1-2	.	CASSLQGNGYTF	TGCGCCAGCAGCTTACAGGGGAATGGCTACACCTTC
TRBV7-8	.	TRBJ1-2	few	CASSPFPQQGGYTF	TGTGCCAGCAGCCCTTTCCCCCAACAGGGTGGCTACACCTTC
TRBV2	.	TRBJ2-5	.	CASSEALRGRETQYF	TGTGCCAGCAGTGAAGCGCTTAGGGGTCGGGAGACCCAGTACTTC